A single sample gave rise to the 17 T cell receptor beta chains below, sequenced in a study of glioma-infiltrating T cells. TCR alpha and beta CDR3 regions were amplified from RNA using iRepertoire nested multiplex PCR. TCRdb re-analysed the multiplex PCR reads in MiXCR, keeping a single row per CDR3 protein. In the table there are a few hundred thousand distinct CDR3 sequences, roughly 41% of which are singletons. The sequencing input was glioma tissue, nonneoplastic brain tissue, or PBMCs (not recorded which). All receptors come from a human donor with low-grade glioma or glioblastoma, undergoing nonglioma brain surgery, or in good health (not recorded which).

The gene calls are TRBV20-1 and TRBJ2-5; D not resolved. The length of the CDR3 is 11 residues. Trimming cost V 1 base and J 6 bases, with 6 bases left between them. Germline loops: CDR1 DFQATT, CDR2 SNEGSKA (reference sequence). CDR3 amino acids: CSARAPKTQYF. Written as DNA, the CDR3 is TGCAGTGCTAGAGCTCCAAAGACCCAGTACTTC.

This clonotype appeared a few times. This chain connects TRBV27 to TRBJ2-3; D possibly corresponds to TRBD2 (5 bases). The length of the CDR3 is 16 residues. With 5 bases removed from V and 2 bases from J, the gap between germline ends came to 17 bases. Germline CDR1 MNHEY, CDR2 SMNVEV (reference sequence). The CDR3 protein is CASSPTRVHFTDTQYF. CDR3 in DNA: TGTGCCAGCAGTCCCACGAGGGTCCACTTCACAGATACGCAGTATTTT.

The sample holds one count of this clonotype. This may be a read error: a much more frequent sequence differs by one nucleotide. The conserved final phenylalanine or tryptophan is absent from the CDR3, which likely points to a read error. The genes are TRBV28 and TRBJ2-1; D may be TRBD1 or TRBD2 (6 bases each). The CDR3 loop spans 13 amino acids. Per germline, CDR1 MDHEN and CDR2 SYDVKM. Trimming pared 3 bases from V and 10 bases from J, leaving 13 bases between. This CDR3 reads CASSFPGAGEQFL. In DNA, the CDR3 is TGTGCCAGCAGTTTCCCGGGGGCAGGGGAGCAGTTCCTC.

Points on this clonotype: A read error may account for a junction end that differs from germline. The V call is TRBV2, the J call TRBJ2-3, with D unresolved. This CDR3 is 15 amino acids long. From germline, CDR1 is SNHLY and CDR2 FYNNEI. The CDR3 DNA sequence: TGTGCCAGCAGTGCCCCTTCCCCGAGCACAGATGCGCAGTATTTT. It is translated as CASSAPSPSTDAQYF.

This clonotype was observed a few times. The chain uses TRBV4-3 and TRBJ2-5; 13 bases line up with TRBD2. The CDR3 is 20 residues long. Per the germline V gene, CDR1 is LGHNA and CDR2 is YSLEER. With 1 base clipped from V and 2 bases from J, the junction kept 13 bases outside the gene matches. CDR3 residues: CASSQVPSRGLAGPQETQYF. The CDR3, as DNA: TGCGCCAGCAGCCAAGTCCCCTCACGGGGACTAGCGGGACCTCAAGAGACCCAGTACTTC.

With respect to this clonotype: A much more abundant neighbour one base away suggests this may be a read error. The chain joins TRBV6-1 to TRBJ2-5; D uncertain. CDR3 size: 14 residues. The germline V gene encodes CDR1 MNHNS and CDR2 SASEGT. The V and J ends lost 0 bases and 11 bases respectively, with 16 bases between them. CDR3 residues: CASSEAGSIYGQYF. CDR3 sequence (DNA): TGTGCCAGCAGTGAAGCGGGCAGTATCTACGGGCAGTACTTC.

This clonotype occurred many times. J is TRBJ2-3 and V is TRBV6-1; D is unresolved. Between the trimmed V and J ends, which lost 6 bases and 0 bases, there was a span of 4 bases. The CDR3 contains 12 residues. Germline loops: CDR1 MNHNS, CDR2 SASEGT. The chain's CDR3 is CASRESTDTQYF. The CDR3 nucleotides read TGTGCCAGCAGAGAGAGCACAGATACGCAGTATTTT.

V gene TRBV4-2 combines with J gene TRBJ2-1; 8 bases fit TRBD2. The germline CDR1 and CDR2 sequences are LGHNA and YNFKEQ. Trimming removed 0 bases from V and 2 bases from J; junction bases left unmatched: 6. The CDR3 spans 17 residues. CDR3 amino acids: CASSQDPAGEAYNEQFF. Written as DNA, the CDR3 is TGTGCCAGCAGCCAAGATCCAGCGGGAGAGGCCTACAATGAGCAGTTCTTC.

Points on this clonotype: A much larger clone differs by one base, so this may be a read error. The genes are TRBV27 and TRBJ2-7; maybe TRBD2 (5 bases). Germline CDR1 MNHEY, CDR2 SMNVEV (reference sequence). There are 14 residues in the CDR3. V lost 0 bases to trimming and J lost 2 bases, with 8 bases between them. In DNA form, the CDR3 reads TGTGCCAGCAGTTTATCCGGAGGAACCTACGAGCAGTACTTC. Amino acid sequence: CASSLSGGTYEQYF.

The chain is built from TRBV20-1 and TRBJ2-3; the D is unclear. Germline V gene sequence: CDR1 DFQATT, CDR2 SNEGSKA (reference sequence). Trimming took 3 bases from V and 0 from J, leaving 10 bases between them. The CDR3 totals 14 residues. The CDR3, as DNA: TGCAGTGCTAGTCCGGGCCGTAGCACAGATACGCAGTATTTT. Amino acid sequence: CSASPGRSTDTQYF.

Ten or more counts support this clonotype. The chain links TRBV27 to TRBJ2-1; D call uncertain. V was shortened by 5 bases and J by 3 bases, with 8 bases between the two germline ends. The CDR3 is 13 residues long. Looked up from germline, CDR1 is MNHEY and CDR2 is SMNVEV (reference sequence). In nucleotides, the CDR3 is TGTGCCAGCAGTCCCTCCTACTACAATGAGCAGTTCTTC. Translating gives CASSPSYYNEQFF.

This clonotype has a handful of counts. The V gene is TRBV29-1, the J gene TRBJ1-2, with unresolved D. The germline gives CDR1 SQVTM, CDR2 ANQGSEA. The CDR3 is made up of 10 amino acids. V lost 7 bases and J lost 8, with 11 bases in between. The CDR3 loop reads CSGGVDGYTF. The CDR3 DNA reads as TGCAGCGGCGGGGTCGACGGCTACACCTTC.

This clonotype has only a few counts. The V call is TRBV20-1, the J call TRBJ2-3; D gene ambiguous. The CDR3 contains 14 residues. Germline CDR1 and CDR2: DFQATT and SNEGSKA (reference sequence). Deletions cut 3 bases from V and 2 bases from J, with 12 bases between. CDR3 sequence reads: CSASKTFDTDTQYF. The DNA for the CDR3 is TGCAGTGCTAGCAAGACTTTTGACACAGATACGCAGTATTTT.

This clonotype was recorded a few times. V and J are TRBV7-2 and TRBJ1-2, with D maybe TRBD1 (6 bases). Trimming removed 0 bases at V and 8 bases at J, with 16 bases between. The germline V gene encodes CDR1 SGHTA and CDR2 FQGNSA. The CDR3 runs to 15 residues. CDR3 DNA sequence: TGTGCCAGCAGCTTAGCCGGGACACTCACCGACGGCTACACCTTC. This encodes CASSLAGTLTDGYTF.

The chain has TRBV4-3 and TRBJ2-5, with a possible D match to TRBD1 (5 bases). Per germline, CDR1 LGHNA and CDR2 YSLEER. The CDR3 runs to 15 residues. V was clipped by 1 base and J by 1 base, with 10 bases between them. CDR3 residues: CASSQGGRAQETQYF. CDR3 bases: TGCGCCAGCAGCCAAGGGGGCAGGGCCCAAGAGACCCAGTACTTC.

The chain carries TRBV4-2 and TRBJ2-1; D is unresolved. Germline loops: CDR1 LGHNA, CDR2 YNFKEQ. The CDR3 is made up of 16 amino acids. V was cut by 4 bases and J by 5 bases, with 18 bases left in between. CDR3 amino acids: CASSRAAFALNNEQFF. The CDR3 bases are TGTGCCAGCAGCCGGGCGGCCTTCGCCTTAAACAATGAGCAGTTCTTC.

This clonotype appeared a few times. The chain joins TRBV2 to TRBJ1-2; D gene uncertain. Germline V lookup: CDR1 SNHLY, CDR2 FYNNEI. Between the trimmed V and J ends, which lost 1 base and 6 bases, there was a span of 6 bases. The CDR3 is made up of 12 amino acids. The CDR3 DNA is TGTGCCAGCAGTGAAGTGGGGAATGGCTACACCTTC. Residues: CASSEVGNGYTF.